This entry is about one T cell receptor beta chain. Its specificity is not known. 13 Jbeta primers and 60 Vbeta primers were used for the PCR. Here immunoSEQ multiplex PCR was the method, and the copy in TCRdb shows in-frame clones only, minus some. The sample holds about 200,000 clones, more than 65% seen once. The CDR3 has 14 residues. Germline CDR1 reads SGHRS; CDR2 reads YFSETQ. Trimming shortened V by 4 bases and J by 7 bases, and 12 bases separated the two germline ends. This record belongs to a study of cytomegalovirus exposure and HLA in healthy donors. Points from the study as a whole: Differences between HLA loci emerged in a later analysis of TCR association rates, with DRB1 most and HLA-C fewest. In vitro testing confirmed a few CMV-associated chains as specific for CMV antigens.

Healthy bone marrow donors made up the donors. The V gene is TRBV5-1, the J gene TRBJ1-6; the D gene is possibly TRBD1 (5 bases). The receptor's source is a girl aged 5 to 17 in good health and CMV-seropositive. The sequencing sample was made of PBMCs. CDR3 bases: TGCGCCAGCAGCCCGACGACAGAAAATTCACCCCTCCACTTT. This gives the protein CASSPTTENSPLHF.